Below, 21 T cell receptor beta chains from the same sample are listed, as sequenced in a study of cytotoxic CD8 clonotypes in ibrutinib-treated CLL. Only in-frame clones appear in the TCRdb table, and some are missing; sequencing was by immunoSEQ multiplex PCR. Of over 250,000 clones in the sample, approximately 76% were seen once. Sequenced material: PBMCs, taken at disease progression, from a patient treated with ibrutinib. Source of these receptors: a human donor with chronic lymphocytic leukemia.

This chain connects TRBV4-1 to TRBJ1-1, with D unclear. Trimming stripped 0 bases from V and 3 bases from J, with 11 bases between. CDR1 is MGHRA and CDR2 is YSYEKL in the germline V gene. This CDR3 has 15 residues. The CDR3 region has the DNA TGCGCCAGCAGCCAAGACCGACTCTCTGACACTGAAGCTTTCTTT. This encodes CASSQDRLSDTEAFF.

This sequence joins TRBV7-2 and TRBJ2-5; 7 bases agree with TRBD1. The CDR3 is 14 residues long. Germline assignment: CDR1 SGHTA and CDR2 FQGNSA. Trimming at V came to 1 base and at J to 5 bases, leaving 4 bases not matched to a gene. In DNA form, the CDR3 reads TGTGCCAGCAGCTTAGACCCGGGACAGGAGACCCAGTACTTC. It is translated as CASSLDPGQETQYF.

The chain is built from TRBV4-1 and TRBJ1-2, with D uncertain. Trimming removed 2 bases at V and 3 bases at J, with 7 bases between. The length of the CDR3 is 13 residues. The germline CDR1 and CDR2 sequences are MGHRA and YSYEKL. CDR3 in amino acids: CASSQRGDYGYTF. CDR3 nucleotide sequence: TGCGCCAGCAGCCAACGGGGTGACTATGGCTACACCTTC.

This clone was seen a single time. The rearrangement links TRBV7-8 to TRBJ2-3; 13 bases map to TRBD2. Germline assignment: CDR1 SGHVS and CDR2 FQNEAQ. The ends lost 5 bases at V and 2 bases at J; junction bases unmatched: 4. CDR3 size: 16 residues. In DNA form, the CDR3 reads TGTGCCAGCAGCCTGGGACTAGCGGGATCCACAGATACGCAGTATTTT. Amino acid sequence: CASSLGLAGSTDTQYF.

The rearrangement joins TRBV7-2 to TRBJ2-3; TRBD2 agrees at 7 bases. The germline gives CDR1 SGHTA, CDR2 FQGNSA. Trimming at V came to 1 base and at J to 12 bases, leaving 10 bases not matched to a gene. This CDR3 spans 14 amino acids. CDR3 region: CASSLVLTSDSQYF. In DNA, the CDR3 is TGTGCCAGCAGCTTAGTACTTACTAGCGACTCCCAGTATTTT.

A few counts support this clone. The chain has TRBV5-1 and TRBJ2-7, with a possible D match to TRBD2 (5 bases). The CDR3 has 12 residues. Germline assignment: CDR1 SGHRS and CDR2 YFSETQ. Deletions cut 2 bases from V and 7 bases from J, with 10 bases between. The CDR3 protein is CASSFVGEEQYF. The CDR3 DNA follows: TGCGCCAGCAGCTTCGTTGGGGAGGAGCAGTACTTC.

The rearrangement links TRBV13 to TRBJ2-3; no definite D call. From germline, CDR1 is PRHDT and CDR2 FYEKMQ (reference sequence). The V end lost 5 bases, the J end lost 3 bases, and 12 bases lay between the germline ends. The CDR3 is 14 amino acids. Written as DNA, the CDR3 is TGTGCCAGCAGCCTCGGGCCAATAACAGATACGCAGTATTTT. Translating it yields CASSLGPITDTQYF. Based on the CDR3 plus reference TRBV13 and TRBJ2-3, the full variable domain is AAGVIQSPRHLIKEKRETATLKCYPIPRHDTVYWYQQGPGQDPQFLISFYEKMQSDKGSIPDRFSAQQFSDYHSELNMSSLELGDSALYFCASSLGPITDTQYFGPGTRLTVL.

This sequence joins TRBV29-1 and TRBJ2-7; D is possibly TRBD2 (6 bases). This CDR3 has 13 amino acids. CDR1 is SQVTM and CDR2 is ANQGSEA in the germline V gene. Trimming removed 6 bases at V and 4 bases at J, with 16 bases between. CDR3 residues: CSVSRGRGYEQYF. The CDR3 DNA sequence: TGCAGCGTATCGCGCGGCCGGGGGTACGAGCAGTACTTC.

The rearrangement uses TRBV28 and TRBJ2-7; D is unresolved. From germline, CDR1 is MDHEN and CDR2 SYDVKM. This CDR3 contains 14 residues. V lost 2 bases and J 0 bases, leaving 8 bases between the germline ends. The CDR3 reads CASSLTHRSYEQYF. The CDR3 coding sequence is TGTGCCAGCAGTTTAACACACCGCTCCTACGAGCAGTACTTC.

The J gene is TRBJ2-1, the V gene TRBV4-3; 11 bases align to TRBD1. CDR1 is LGHNA and CDR2 is YSLEER in the germline V gene. The CDR3 is 16 residues long. V lost 0 bases to trimming and J lost 7 bases; unmatched junction nucleotides: 5. The CDR3 spells CASSQEDRGLGNEQFF. The CDR3 region has the DNA TGCGCCAGCAGCCAAGAGGACAGGGGGCTGGGGAATGAGCAGTTCTTC.

J is TRBJ2-3 and V is TRBV7-8; 7 nucleotides line up with TRBD1. There are 15 residues in the CDR3. CDR1 is SGHVS and CDR2 is FQNEAQ in the germline V gene. J gave up 4 bases and V 1 base, and 5 bases lay outside the gene matches. DNA for the CDR3: TGTGCCAGCAGCTTAGGACAGGGAAGTGCAGATACGCAGTATTTT. This gives the protein CASSLGQGSADTQYF.

The chain links TRBV19 to TRBJ2-2; D remains ambiguous. Trimming cost V 8 bases and J 0 bases, with 10 bases left between them. The CDR3 extends over 14 amino acids. The germline V gene encodes CDR1 LNHDA and CDR2 SQIVND (reference sequence). CDR3 in amino acids: CASEKLANTGELFF. The DNA of the CDR3 is TGTGCCAGTGAAAAGTTGGCGAACACCGGGGAGCTGTTTTTT.

V usage is TRBV5-1 and J usage is TRBJ2-5; 8 bases map to TRBD2. The length of the CDR3 is 14 residues. The V gene end was trimmed by 5 bases and the J gene end by 5 bases; junction bases not matched to a gene: 8. Germline CDR1 is SGHRS and CDR2 is YFSETQ. CDR3 protein: CASRGGRTDETQYF. The CDR3 bases are TGCGCCAGCAGAGGCGGGAGGACGGATGAGACCCAGTACTTC.

The chain joins TRBV5-6 to TRBJ1-5, with 7 positions matching TRBD1. CDR3 length: 16 residues. Germline V gene data show CDR1 as SGHDT and CDR2 as YYEEEE. The trim removed 2 bases at V and 2 bases at J, leaving 7 bases unmatched. For the CDR3, the DNA is TGTGCCAGCAGCTTTCGACAGGGAGTGGGCAATCAGCCCCAGCATTTT. Encoded protein: CASSFRQGVGNQPQHF.

The chain employs TRBV18 and TRBJ2-2, with a weak D call TRBD2 (5 bases). V lost 3 bases to trimming and J lost 6 bases, with 8 bases between them. Germline values: CDR1 KGHSH, CDR2 LQKENI. The CDR3 totals 13 residues. CDR3 loop: CASSPTEAGELFF. The CDR3, as DNA: TGTGCCAGCTCACCTACGGAGGCCGGGGAGCTGTTTTTT.

The chain has TRBV7-2 and TRBJ1-4; TRBD1 aligns across 8 bases. The CDR3 totals 15 residues. Germline V gene sequence: CDR1 SGHTA, CDR2 FQGNSA. Trimming cost V 5 bases and J 7 bases; bases outside gene matches: 9. In DNA form, the CDR3 reads TGTGCCAGCAGCCCTGGACAGGGAAGCCCTGAAAAACTGTTTTTT. It encodes CASSPGQGSPEKLFF.

The chain links TRBV28 to TRBJ2-3, with 13 nucleotides matching TRBD2. The CDR3 contains 16 residues. The V and J ends lost 3 bases and 2 bases, in that order; junction bases with no gene match: 2. Germline lookup yields CDR1 MDHEN and CDR2 SYDVKM. The CDR3 region has the DNA TGTGCCAGCAGTTTGGGACTAGCGGGGTTCACAGATACGCAGTATTTT. This sequence encodes CASSLGLAGFTDTQYF.

The chain joins TRBV10-1 to TRBJ2-7; D not certain. CDR3 length: 14 amino acids. The V gene's germline CDR1 is WNHNN and CDR2 SYGVQD (reference sequence). Trimming cost V 2 bases and J 3 bases, with 11 bases left between them. The CDR3 region is CASSEKGRSYEQYF. In nucleotides, the CDR3 is TGCGCCAGCAGTGAGAAGGGCAGGAGCTACGAGCAGTACTTC.

This chain uses TRBV7-2 with TRBJ2-2; D not resolved. Trimming took off 5 bases at V and 4 bases at J, with 11 bases between the two ends. The germline gives CDR1 SGHTA, CDR2 FQGNSA. This CDR3 comprises 14 residues. CDR3 nucleotide sequence: TGTGCCAGCAGCGCTCGACCAGCCACCGGGGAGCTGTTTTTT. It yields the protein CASSARPATGELFF.

The chain has TRBV29-1 and TRBJ2-5; D not resolved. Germline CDR1 and CDR2: SQVTM and ANQGSEA. CDR3 length: 12 residues. Trimming took off 5 bases at V and 10 bases at J, with 17 bases between the two ends. The CDR3 spells CSVPRAPMGQYF. The CDR3 nucleotides read TGCAGCGTTCCAAGGGCCCCGATGGGCCAGTACTTC.

This clone occurred once. CDR3 amino acids: CASSPTAANNEQFF. Here the CDR3 DNA reads TGTGCCAGCTCACCCACGGCGGCAAACAATGAGCAGTTCTTC. V and J are TRBV18 and TRBJ2-1, with no clear D. The CDR3 is 14 residues long. Germline V lookup: CDR1 KGHSH, CDR2 LQKENI. With 3 bases removed from V and 5 bases from J, the gap between germline ends came to 11 bases.